The 25 T cell receptor beta chains presented below share a single source sample, sequenced in a study of blood T cell repertoires in COVID-19. Only in-frame clones appear in the TCRdb table, and some are missing; sequencing was by immunoSEQ multiplex PCR. The sample lists about 78,000 clones; 80% to 95% were seen once. Sequencing input: peripheral blood. These receptors were collected from an elderly woman with acute or convalescent COVID-19.

The chain has TRBV7-3 and TRBJ2-7, with 9 bases that match TRBD1. V gave up 3 bases and J gave up 0 bases; unmatched junction bases: 18. The germline gives CDR1 SGHTA, CDR2 FQGTGA. CDR3 length equals 20 residues. In nucleotides, the CDR3 is TGTGCCAGCAGCTTTATGAGGGACAGGGCTTGGGGGGGCCCCTCCTACGAGCAGTACTTC. Its protein product is CASSFMRDRAWGGPSYEQYF.

This clone has just one count. The rearrangement links TRBV29-1 to TRBJ1-4; D gene unclear. V gave up 7 bases and J gave up 3 bases, with 12 bases separating them. Germline lookup yields CDR1 SQVTM and CDR2 ANQGSEA. The CDR3 has 13 amino acids. In nucleotides, the CDR3 is TGCAGCGGCCGCGGCCCGGCTAATGAAAAACTGTTTTTT. This gives the protein CSGRGPANEKLFF.

The chain combines TRBV5-1 with TRBJ1-2, with 7 bases matching TRBD1. The trim removed 5 bases at V and 2 bases at J, leaving 6 bases unmatched. This CDR3 contains 14 residues. Per the germline V gene, CDR1 is SGHRS and CDR2 is YFSETQ. This CDR3 is CASRPMTGNYGYTF. The CDR3 DNA is TGCGCCAGCAGACCCATGACAGGGAACTATGGCTACACCTTC.

The V call is TRBV5-6, the J call TRBJ1-5; D remains unclear. This CDR3 spans 14 amino acids. Looked up from germline, CDR1 is SGHDT and CDR2 is YYEEEE. V shed 4 bases and J shed 4 bases, with 12 bases lying between them. The CDR3 nucleotides read TGTGCCAGCAGCCTCCGTAATATTAATCAGCCCCAGCATTTT. Amino acids: CASSLRNINQPQHF.

This clone is a singleton in its sample. The rearrangement links TRBV2 to TRBJ1-2, with TRBD1 identical over 8 bases. V gave up 6 bases and J gave up 6 bases; unmatched junction bases: 9. This CDR3 contains 14 residues. Germline lookup yields CDR1 SNHLY and CDR2 FYNNEI. CDR3 residues: CASSHNDRGHGYTF. The CDR3 DNA follows: TGTGCCAGCAGCCACAATGACAGGGGCCATGGCTACACCTTC.

The chain has TRBV5-1 and TRBJ1-6, with TRBD1 identical over 7 bases. Germline V gives CDR1 SGHRS, CDR2 YFSETQ. The J segment lost 2 bases and the V segment lost 4 bases, leaving 6 bases of the junction unmatched. The CDR3 sequence is 16 residues long. In DNA form, the CDR3 reads TGCGCCAGCAGCGCGGGACAGAACGCCTATAATTCACCCCTCCACTTT. Amino acids: CASSAGQNAYNSPLHF.

The rearrangement links TRBV5-1 to TRBJ2-1; 11 positions match TRBD2. Unmatched junction bases numbered 3, after V lost 5 bases and J lost 2 bases. This CDR3 has 15 amino acids. Germline lookup yields CDR1 SGHRS and CDR2 YFSETQ. CDR3 DNA: TGCGCCAGCAGTCCTAGCGGGGGGACCTACAATGAGCAGTTCTTC. It translates to CASSPSGGTYNEQFF.

The chain uses TRBV19 and TRBJ1-2; D gene uncertain. The CDR3 contains 14 residues. Germline CDR1 is LNHDA and CDR2 is SQIVND (reference sequence). The germline V and J ends were trimmed by 3 bases and 2 bases, with 10 bases remaining between them. The CDR3: CASSIVQVNYGYTF. In DNA, the CDR3 is TGTGCCAGTAGTATCGTGCAGGTCAACTATGGCTACACCTTC.

This clone was seen once. The chain joins TRBV6-5 to TRBJ1-4; D is possibly TRBD1 (5 bases). Germline values: CDR1 MNHEY, CDR2 SVGAGI. The ends were cut back, 6 bases at V and 6 bases at J, with 14 bases in the middle. The CDR3 covers 14 residues. CDR3 amino acids: CASRSQGWDEKLFF. The CDR3 coding sequence is TGTGCCAGCAGGTCCCAGGGTTGGGATGAAAAACTGTTTTTT.

The chain carries TRBV2 and TRBJ1-5; possibly TRBD1 for D (5 bases). Looked up from germline, CDR1 is SNHLY and CDR2 is FYNNEI. The CDR3 totals 15 residues. V lost 5 bases and J lost 2, with 13 bases in between. CDR3 nucleotides: TGTGCCAGCAGTCCCGGGACGGGGGGCAATCAGCCCCAGCATTTT. This codes for CASSPGTGGNQPQHF.

This chain joins TRBV27 and TRBJ2-3; 7 bases agree with TRBD2. Germline V lookup: CDR1 MNHEY, CDR2 SMNVEV (reference sequence). The CDR3 length is 14 residues. The V segment lost 6 bases and the J segment 2 bases; nucleotides outside the gene matches: 5. CDR3 residues: CASSLAEYTDTQYF. In DNA, the CDR3 is TGTGCCAGCAGCCTAGCGGAATACACAGATACGCAGTATTTT.

The chain couples TRBV11-2 to TRBJ1-6; D remains unclear. The CDR3 is made up of 15 amino acids. V was trimmed by 6 bases and J by 6 bases, leaving 15 bases between them. CDR1 is SGHAT and CDR2 is FQNNGV in the germline V gene. The CDR3 DNA is TGTGCCAGCAGTGTCAACATACCGTCTAATTCACCCCTCCACTTT. It codes for CASSVNIPSNSPLHF.

The J gene is TRBJ2-2, the V gene TRBV4-3; D is ambiguous. Germline V gene data show CDR1 as LGHNA and CDR2 as YSLEER. V was pared by 0 bases and J by 0 bases, with 8 bases between. The CDR3 contains 16 residues. The CDR3: CASSQDTYSNTGELFF. The DNA for the CDR3 is TGCGCCAGCAGCCAAGATACTTATTCGAACACCGGGGAGCTGTTTTTT.

The rearrangement links TRBV11-3 to TRBJ2-7; 7 bases are shared with TRBD2. From germline, CDR1 is SGHNT and CDR2 YENEEA. The CDR3 runs to 14 residues. Trimming took 5 bases from V and 6 from J; bases not matched to a gene: 10. CDR3 residues: CASSPGLGGSEQYF. CDR3 nucleotide sequence: TGTGCCAGCAGCCCAGGACTAGGCGGCTCCGAGCAGTACTTC. Full variable domain (rest looked up from reference TRBV11-3 and TRBJ2-7): EAGVVQSPRYKIIEKKQPVAFWCNPISGHNTLYWYLQNLGQGPELLIRYENEEAVDDSQLPKDRFSAERLKGVDSTLKIQPAELGDSAVYLCASSPGLGGSEQYFGPGTRLTVT.

The J gene is TRBJ2-5, the V gene TRBV15; the match to TRBD1 covers 10 bases. CDR3 length equals 14 residues. Germline CDR1 reads LNHNV; CDR2 reads YYDKDF (reference sequence). Trimming cost V 5 bases and J 4 bases; bases outside gene matches: 4. The CDR3 DNA sequence: TGTGCCACCAGCTTTAGGACAGGGGGAGAGACCCAGTACTTC. Translating gives CATSFRTGGETQYF.

In nucleotides, the CDR3 is TGCGCCAGCAGCTTGCGGGGGACTGAAGCTTTCTTT. This gives the protein CASSLRGTEAFF. The chain links TRBV5-1 to TRBJ1-1; possibly TRBD1 for D (5 bases). Trimming pared 1 base from V and 5 bases from J, leaving 6 bases between. From germline, CDR1 is SGHRS and CDR2 YFSETQ. The length of the CDR3 is 12 residues. Together with reference TRBV5-1 and TRBJ1-1, the CDR3 gives the full variable domain: KAGVTQTPRYLIKTRGQQVTLSCSPISGHRSVSWYQQTPGQGLQFLFEYFSETQRNKGNFPGRFSGRQFSNSRSEMNVSTLELGDSALYLCASSLRGTEAFFGQGTRLTVV.

This chain connects TRBV5-4 to TRBJ2-7, with unresolved D. CDR3 size: 13 residues. V gave up 0 bases and J gave up 6 bases, with 10 bases separating them. In germline, CDR1 is SGHNT, CDR2 YYREEE (reference sequence). The CDR3 region has the DNA TGTGCCAGCAGCTTGGATGAGGTTAGCGAGCAGTACTTC. This sequence encodes CASSLDEVSEQYF. Full variable domain (missing parts from reference TRBV5-4 and TRBJ2-7): ETGVTQSPTHLIKTRGQQVTLRCSSQSGHNTVSWYQQALGQGPQFIFQYYREEENGRGNFPPRFSGLQFPNYSSELNVNALELDDSALYLCASSLDEVSEQYFGPGTRLTVT.

The chain employs TRBV3-1 (or the pseudogene TRBV3-2) and TRBJ2-3; 10 bases align to TRBD2. The germline gives CDR1 LGHDT, CDR2 YNNKEL (reference sequence). The CDR3 has 15 residues. Trimming took 6 bases from V and 5 from J; bases not matched to a gene: 8. CDR3 sequence reads: CASRRSGGAGDTQYF. CDR3 in DNA: TGTGCCAGCAGGAGAAGCGGGGGGGCCGGAGATACGCAGTATTTT.

The gene calls are TRBV18 and TRBJ1-1; 10 bases agree with TRBD1. Germline-derived CDR1 and CDR2 are KGHSH and LQKENI. The CDR3 spans 15 residues. V lost 3 bases and J lost 4; bases outside the gene matches: 5. In DNA form, the CDR3 reads TGTGCCAGCTCACCGGGGGACAGGGGAATCACTGAAGCTTTCTTT. Encoded protein: CASSPGDRGITEAFF.

V gene TRBV5-6 combines with J gene TRBJ2-5; possible D gene TRBD1, 5 bases. With 2 bases removed from V and 2 bases from J, the gap between germline ends came to 13 bases. This CDR3 region has 15 residues. Germline assignment: CDR1 SGHDT and CDR2 YYEEEE. The CDR3 region has the DNA TGTGCCAGCAGCTTTCTAGGGGATGGGCAAGAGACCCAGTACTTC. It is translated as CASSFLGDGQETQYF. Supplemented by reference TRBV5-6 and TRBJ2-5, the full variable domain reads DAGVTQSPTHLIKTRGQQVTLRCSPKSGHDTVSWYQQALGQGPQFIFQYYEEEERQRGNFPDRFSGHQFPNYSSELNVNALLLGDSALYLCASSFLGDGQETQYFGPGTRLLVL.

The CDR3 nucleotides read TGTGCCAGCAGTTTACAGAAGGGACAGAGGAACACCATATATTTT. Protein sequence: CASSLQKGQRNTIYF. The chain recombines TRBV28 with TRBJ1-3, with 7 bases matching TRBD1. The germline CDR1 and CDR2 sequences are MDHEN and SYDVKM. V was pared by 2 bases and J by 7 bases, with 8 bases of the junction left unmatched. The CDR3 covers 15 residues.

The chain links TRBV5-4 to TRBJ2-5; D not certain. The CDR3 sequence is 13 residues long. Germline CDR1 and CDR2: SGHNT and YYREEE (reference sequence). V was trimmed by 1 base and J by 5 bases, leaving 9 bases between them. CDR3 loop: CASSLKGDETQYF. DNA of the CDR3: TGTGCCAGCAGCTTGAAAGGAGACGAGACCCAGTACTTC.

Turning to this clone: A junction end diverges from the germline sequence, so it may reflect a read error. The rearrangement links TRBV2 to TRBJ2-2, with D tentatively TRBD1 (7 bases). This CDR3 is 15 amino acids long. Germline-derived CDR1 and CDR2 are SNHLY and FYNNEI. The CDR3 region is CASTEHRGGTGELFF. DNA for the CDR3: TGTGCCAGCACTGAACACAGGGGAGGCACCGGGGAGCTGTTTTTT.

The chain joins TRBV7-8 to TRBJ1-1; 7 nucleotides line up with TRBD1. Germline-derived CDR1 and CDR2 are SGHVS and FQNEAQ. V trimming: 5 bases; J trimming: 1 base; junction bases outside the gene matches: 4. The CDR3 sequence is 14 residues long. This CDR3 reads CASSLGTENTEAFF. CDR3 coding DNA: TGTGCCAGCAGCCTCGGGACAGAGAACACTGAAGCTTTCTTT.

This chain uses TRBV27 with TRBJ2-7, with TRBD1 matching over 7 bases. V was clipped by 5 bases and J by 2 bases; unmatched bases: 12. CDR1 MNHEY and CDR2 SMNVEV come from the germline V gene (reference sequence). The CDR3 spans 16 residues. The CDR3 here is CASSRGDSQNTYEQYF. CDR3 nucleotides: TGTGCCAGCAGTCGAGGGGACAGCCAAAATACCTACGAGCAGTACTTC.